The present entry profiles one T cell receptor (beta chain) with its context. Its antigen is as yet unknown. The same CDR3 arises from other DNA sequences in this sample as well. These data belong to a study of shared clonotypes between healthy human individuals. Overall study context: Three plates each covered CD4 naive and memory; CD8 naive two, CD8 memory one. Study results and caveats: Clonotypes shared by all four sorted-subset donors had higher generation probabilities than non-shared clonotypes.

The table came from immunoSEQ multiplex PCR; TCRdb's copy has only in-frame clones and leaves some out. The data show millions of clones, roughly 92% seen once. Trimming took 3 bases from V and 1 from J, leaving 6 bases between them. The germline V gene has CDR1 LNHDA and CDR2 SQIVND (reference sequence). This CDR3 is built from 13 residues. Sequencing input: naive CD4+ T cells sorted from blood. Subset: CD45RA+ positively selected. The source is a man younger than 35 in good health. V gene TRBV19 combines with J gene TRBJ1-1; the D is unclear. The CDR3 region is CASSIGENTEAFF. CDR3 nucleotides: TGTGCCAGTAGTATTGGGGAGAACACTGAAGCTTTCTTT.